The T cell receptor (beta chain) described here comes from a study of beta chain features in type 1 diabetes. Notes on this clone: Antigen specificity is unknown.

Findings and limits, study-wide: A potential influence of HLA type upon TCRB rearrangement remained unresolved herein. The naive, central memory and Treg TCRB repertoires of patients appeared to be more similar to one another than those of healthy donors. Shorter templates might be favored by PCR, equally in patients and controls. VDJ junctions in type 1 diabetes patients carried more deletions and fewer insertions. Within each of all four CD4+ subsets, Type 1 diabetes patients had TCRB CDR3s that were moderately but significantly shorter.

Trimming cost V 4 bases and J 8 bases, with 18 bases left between them. The CDR3 is made up of 14 amino acids. Germline CDR1 SGHNT, CDR2 YYREEE (reference sequence). Every bit of the isolated RNA underwent reverse transcription, so sequencing read expressed TCRB transcripts. Profiled with immunoSEQ multiplex PCR; TCRdb holds only in-frame clones, not every one. The table records hundreds of thousands of clones, about 14% of them present only once. The sequencing sample was made of naive CD4+ T cells from blood. The sequence was obtained from a man aged 18-30 years with type 1 diabetes. The V and J genes are TRBV5-4 and TRBJ1-2; D perhaps matches TRBD1 (6 bases). The CDR3 DNA reads TGTGCCAGCAGCCTACTGGGGGCCTCCTACGGCTACACCTTC. Protein product: CASSLLGASYGYTF.